The rows below give T cell receptor beta chains drawn from one sample of a study of technical replicates of blood from several donors. Using immunoSEQ multiplex PCR, the repertoire was profiled, and TCRdb retains in-frame clones only, with some absent. The data contain almost 70,000 clones, roughly 88% of them seen just once; the ten biggest clones take up 4% to 5%. The sample comprised PBMCs. The receptors derive from a human donor in good health. Some clones in this sample may be carry-over from other donors' samples. The CDR3 runs from the conserved cysteine through the conserved F or W. The D gene is left open where the match is weak. Only some rows state a clone size, as once, few, many or a class for expanded clones.

j_gene | d_gene | v_gene | abundance | CDR3aa | CDR3nt
TRBJ2-7 | TRBD2 | TRBV6-6 | . | CASSYGLAGGPKQYF | TGTGCCAGCAGTTATGGACTAGCGGGAGGGCCTAAGCAGTACTTC
TRBJ1-4 | . | TRBV30 | . | CAWMREFNEKLFF | TGTGCCTGGATGAGAGAGTTTAATGAAAAACTGTTTTTT
TRBJ1-1 | TRBD1 | TRBV6-6 | . | CASSLGTGFVSEAFF | TGTGCCAGCAGTCTAGGGACAGGGTTTGTGTCTGAAGCTTTCTTT
TRBJ1-5 | TRBD1 | TRBV6-5 | . | CASSPTGVSNQPQHF | TGTGCCAGCAGCCCGACAGGGGTCAGCAATCAGCCCCAGCATTTT
TRBJ2-1 | . | TRBV7-2 | . | CASSPPDYYNEQFF | TGTGCCAGCAGCCCACCGGACTACTACAATGAGCAGTTCTTC
TRBJ2-5 | . | TRBV13 | once | CASSSAGFLQETQYF | TGTGCCAGCAGCTCCGCAGGGTTTCTACAAGAGACCCAGTACTTC
TRBJ2-5 | TRBD1 | TRBV10-3 | . | CAINDRGRETQYF | TGTGCCATCAACGACAGGGGGCGAGAGACCCAGTACTTC
TRBJ2-5 | TRBD1 | TRBV7-2 | . | CASRFSPGGRRETQYF | TGTGCCAGCAGATTTTCCCCAGGGGGCCGGAGGGAGACCCAGTACTTC
TRBJ1-3 | . | TRBV20-1 | . | CSASGGNTIYF | TGCAGTGCTAGCGGGGGAAACACCATATATTTT
TRBJ1-2 | TRBD1 | TRBV28 | few | CAGGQGNYGYTF | TGTGCCGGCGGACAGGGGAACTATGGCTACACCTTC
TRBJ1-4 | . | TRBV5-1 | . | CASSSPDTTEKLFF | TGCGCCAGCAGCTCTCCGGACACAACAGAAAAACTGTTTTTT
TRBJ2-3 | TRBD1 | TRBV7-2 | . | CASSLARGTGGPNTQYF | TGTGCCAGCAGCTTAGCGCGCGGGACAGGGGGACCGAATACGCAGTATTTT
TRBJ2-1 | . | TRBV11-3 | . | CASSDFSGRDEQFF | TGTGCCAGCAGCGATTTCTCCGGGAGAGATGAGCAGTTCTTC
TRBJ1-1 | . | TRBV7-6 | once | CASSSEGSAFF | TGTGCCAGCAGCTCAGAGGGCTCGGCTTTCTTT
TRBJ2-7 | TRBD2 | TRBV6-1 | . | CASTKVLAGGDDQYF | TGTGCCAGCACTAAAGTACTAGCGGGGGGGGATGATCAGTACTTC
TRBJ1-2 | . | TRBV4-1 | . | CASSQDANRDYGYTF | TGCGCCAGCAGCCAAGATGCGAACAGGGACTATGGCTACACCTTC
TRBJ1-3 | TRBD1 | TRBV6-5 | . | CASSSDGTGSGNTIYF | TGTGCCAGCAGTTCGGATGGGACAGGTTCTGGAAACACCATATATTTT
TRBJ1-2 | . | TRBV9 | . | CASSRGPNYGYTF | TGTGCCAGCAGTCGGGGTCCTAACTATGGCTACACCTTC
TRBJ2-3 | . | TRBV15 | . | CATSRGARDTQYF | TGTGCCACCAGCAGAGGAGCAAGAGATACGCAGTATTTT
TRBJ2-7 | . | TRBV7-2 | . | CASSLTGTTEYF | TGTGCCAGCAGCTTAACAGGGACAACAGAGTACTTC
TRBJ2-3 | TRBD1 | TRBV19 | . | CASGPPGTASTDTQYF | TGTGCCAGTGGTCCCCCCGGGACAGCTAGCACAGATACGCAGTATTTT
TRBJ2-3 | TRBD2 | TRBV4-3 | once | CASSQGTSGRNTDTQYF | TGCGCCAGCAGCCAAGGGACTAGCGGGAGGAACACAGATACGCAGTATTTT
TRBJ2-7 | . | TRBV4-1 | . | CASSRPGHYGDEQYF | TGCGCCAGCAGCCGGCCAGGGCATTATGGCGACGAGCAGTACTTC
TRBJ2-1 | TRBD1 | TRBV5-4 | . | CASSLGQGAAEQFF | TGTGCCAGCAGCTTGGGACAGGGGGCCGCTGAGCAGTTCTTC
TRBJ1-1 | TRBD1 | TRBV6-1 | once | CASTAGRQGNTEAFF | TGTGCCAGCACCGCGGGAAGACAGGGGAACACTGAAGCTTTCTTT
TRBJ2-7 | TRBD1 | TRBV18 | . | CASSTKGQVSYEQYF | TGTGCCAGCTCAACTAAAGGACAGGTCTCCTACGAGCAGTACTTC
TRBJ2-4 | TRBD2 | TRBV4-2 | . | CASSQRLASIKNIQYF | TGTGCCAGCAGCCAAAGACTAGCGAGTATCAAAAACATTCAGTACTTC
TRBJ1-3 | . | TRBV6-6 | . | CASSPGLTLSGNTIYF | TGTGCCAGCAGTCCAGGGCTGACACTCTCTGGAAACACCATATATTTT
TRBJ2-1 | . | TRBV2 | . | CASSPTGAQGGEQFF | TGTGCCAGCAGTCCCACTGGGGCCCAAGGGGGTGAGCAGTTCTTC
TRBJ2-1 | TRBD2 | TRBV9 | . | CASSVGTSGYNEQFF | TGTGCCAGCAGCGTCGGGACTAGCGGGTACAATGAGCAGTTCTTC
TRBJ2-1 | . | TRBV4-3 | . | CASSQEALVFGGLDNEQFF | TGCGCCAGCAGCCAAGAAGCCTTAGTTTTTGGGGGCCTAGACAATGAGCAGTTCTTC
TRBJ2-1 | TRBD2 | TRBV7-6 | . | CASSSGTSSNSYNEQFF | TGTGCCAGCAGCTCCGGGACTAGCTCAAACTCCTACAATGAGCAGTTCTTC
TRBJ2-7 | . | TRBV10-3 | . | CAISDPGLAYEQYF | TGTGCCATCAGTGATCCAGGCCTGGCCTACGAGCAGTACTTC
TRBJ2-3 | . | TRBV5-1 | . | CASSLGQLRADTQYF | TGCGCCAGCAGCCTAGGACAGCTGAGGGCAGATACGCAGTATTTT
TRBJ2-3 | TRBD2 | TRBV2 | . | CASSDQRGSTDTQYF | TGTGCCAGCAGTGATCAGCGGGGTAGCACAGATACGCAGTATTTT
TRBJ2-3 | . | TRBV5-1 | once | CASRKLAASTDTQYF | TGCGCCAGCCGTAAACTAGCCGCTAGCACAGATACGCAGTATTTT
TRBJ2-4 | TRBD2 | TRBV6-1 | . | CASSLRLAGQNIQYF | TGTGCCAGCAGTCTCCGACTAGCGGGGCAAAACATTCAGTACTTC